The source of this T cell receptor beta chain is a study of CD8 T cells in Susac syndrome. There are a few counts of this clonotype. Its antigen remains unidentified. Study-level results: The study admitted that it had a relatively small number of individuals in its TCR sequencing and HLA analysis.

The germline V gene encodes CDR1 MDHEN and CDR2 SYDVKM. The CDR3 runs to 16 residues. V lost 1 base to trimming and J lost 3 bases, with 14 bases between them. TEMRA cells underwent FACS enrichment and CD8+ and CD4+ T cells underwent negative isolation. cDNA came from around 0.5 to 1 ug RNA primed by random hexamers. TCRdb itself ran the immunoSEQ multiplex PCR reads through MiXCR, one entry per CDR3 protein. The sample lists hundreds of thousands of distinct CDR3 sequences; approximately 95% were seen once. The chain uses TRBV28 and TRBJ2-3; D is possibly TRBD1 (7 bases). The receptor was isolated from a human donor with Susac syndrome. The sample taken for sequencing was CD4+ T cells from PBMCs. The CDR3 bases are TGTGCCAGCAGTTTATCGGGCAGGGGGAGGACAGATACGCAGTATTTT. This translates into CASSLSGRGRTDTQYF.